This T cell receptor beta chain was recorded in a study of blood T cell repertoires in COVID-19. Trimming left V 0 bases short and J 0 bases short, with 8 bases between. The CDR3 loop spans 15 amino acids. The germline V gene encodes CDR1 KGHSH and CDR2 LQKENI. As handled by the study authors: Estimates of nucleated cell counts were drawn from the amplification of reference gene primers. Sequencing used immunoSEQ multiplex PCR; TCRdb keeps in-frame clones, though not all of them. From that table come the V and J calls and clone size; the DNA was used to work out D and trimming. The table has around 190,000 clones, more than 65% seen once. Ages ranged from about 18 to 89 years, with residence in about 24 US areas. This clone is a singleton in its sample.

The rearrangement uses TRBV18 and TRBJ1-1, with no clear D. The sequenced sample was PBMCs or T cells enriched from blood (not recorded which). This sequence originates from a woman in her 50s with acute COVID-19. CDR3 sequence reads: CASSPPPRMNTEAFF. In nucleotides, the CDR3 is TGTGCCAGCTCACCACCCCCCAGGATGAACACTGAAGCTTTCTTT.